The sequence of this T cell receptor (beta chain) was determined in a study of T cells after yellow fever vaccination. TCRdb recomputed calls from the 5' RACE reads with MiXCR, one row per CDR3 protein. The table includes around 590,000 distinct CDR3 sequences, about 12% detected once. This clonotype was detected only a few times. The CDR3 is made up of 13 amino acids. CDR1 and CDR2 from the germline V gene are LGHDT and YNNKEL (reference sequence). V trimming: 6 bases; J trimming: 5 bases; junction bases outside the gene matches: 6. The chain uses TRBV3-1 and TRBJ2-5, with 7 positions matching TRBD2. The sequences come from PBMCs, collected on the day of the yellow fever booster vaccination. This clonotype originated in a man younger than 45 who received the YFV17D yellow fever vaccine. CDR3 in DNA: TGTGCCAGCAGGGGAGGGGCCTGGGAGACCCAGTACTTC. Protein product: CASRGGAWETQYF.